This entry concerns a single T cell receptor beta chain. The target of this receptor is not known. No much larger clone is present one base from it, and per-base qualities are unavailable. To prepare the library, PCR was applied. The instrument given in TCRdb is Illumina HiSeq 2500. To normalize quantification of the TCRbeta repertoire, the TCR libraries were built with molecular barcoding that relied on unique molecular identifiers. The raw public data were reprocessed by TCRdb itself: fastp quality trimming at Q25, MiXCR clonotype calling, in-frame beta chains only. Each entry is one CDR3 protein sequence, shown with its most common DNA and genes. This sample holds roughly 590,000 distinct CDR3 sequences; around 17% were observed only once. The ten biggest clones cover 0.9% to 1.2% of the sample. Compared with germline, V lacks 4 bases and J lacks 6 bases; bases without a gene match: 8. The CDR3 goes from the cysteine to the valine over 15 residues. Only the CDR3 DNA is retained, 45 bases long and in frame from the first base. Looking up the germline V gene yields CDR1 ENHRY and CDR2 SYGVKD.

The sample comes from a study of T-cell reconstitution after alpha-beta-depleted transplantation in children (dated by TCRdb to about 2016). For context, the study as a whole: Using TCR repertoire profiling, the study quantitatively followed how T-cell immune reconstitution unfolded in children after TCRalphabeta/CD19-depleted allogeneic hematopoietic cell transplantation.

Rearrangement joined TRBV10-3 to TRBJ2-7; 11 nucleotides in the junction match TRBD1. Sequences were derived from PBMCs from the stem cell graft donor, sampled from the stem cell graft. This TCR came from a human donor who donated a stem cell graft to a child with acute myeloid leukemia. CDR3 region: CAISAGQGAISEQYV. The DNA is TGTGCCATCAGTGCCGGACAGGGGGCTATTAGCGAGCAGTACGTC.